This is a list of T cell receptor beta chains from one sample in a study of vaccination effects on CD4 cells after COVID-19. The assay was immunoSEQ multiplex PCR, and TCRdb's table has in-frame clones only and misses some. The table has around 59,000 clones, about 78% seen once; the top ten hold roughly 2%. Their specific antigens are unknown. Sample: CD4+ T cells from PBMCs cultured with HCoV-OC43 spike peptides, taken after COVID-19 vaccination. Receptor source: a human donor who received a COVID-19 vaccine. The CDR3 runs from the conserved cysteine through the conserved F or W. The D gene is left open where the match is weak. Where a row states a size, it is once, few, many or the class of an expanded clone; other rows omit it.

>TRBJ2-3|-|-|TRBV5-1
TGCGCCAGCAGCTTGGCGGTCGGAGGGGGAAGCACAGATACGCAGTATTTT
CASSLAVGGGSTDTQYF
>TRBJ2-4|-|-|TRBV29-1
TGCAGCGTTGAATGGGGCAAAAACATTCAGTACTTC
CSVEWGKNIQYF
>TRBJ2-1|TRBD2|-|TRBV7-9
TGTGCCAGCACCGAACTAGCGGCCAGCTCCTACAATGAGCAGTTCTTC
CASTELAASSYNEQFF
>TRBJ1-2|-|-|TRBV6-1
TGTGCCAGCAGTGAAGCGCGGGGACCCTATGGCTACACCTTC
CASSEARGPYGYTF
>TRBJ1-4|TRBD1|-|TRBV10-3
TGTGCCATCAGTGAGTCAGCGCCGGGGACAGGGGCGGAAAAACTGTTTTTT
CAISESAPGTGAEKLFF
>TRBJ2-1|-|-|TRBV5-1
TGCGCCAGCAGCTCGGACAGCTACAATGAGCAGTTCTTC
CASSSDSYNEQFF
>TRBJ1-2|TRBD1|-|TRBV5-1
TGCGCCAGTTCCCCCGGGACAGGGTCCCTTTGGGGTAACTATGGCTACACCTTC
CASSPGTGSLWGNYGYTF
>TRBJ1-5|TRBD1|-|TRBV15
TGTGCCACCAGCAGACCTACAGGGGGCTTTCAGCCCCAGCATTTT
CATSRPTGGFQPQHF
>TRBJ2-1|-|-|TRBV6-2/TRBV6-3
TGTGCCAGCAGTCCCCCCCCGGGACTTCTTCATGAGCAGTTCTTC
CASSPPPGLLHEQFF
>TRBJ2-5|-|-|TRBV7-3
TGTGCCAGCAGCTTATACCGGGGGGACAAAGAGACCCAGTACTTC
CASSLYRGDKETQYF
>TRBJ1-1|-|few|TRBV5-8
TGTGCCTTCGGGCGTGGGACATTGAACACTGAAGCTTTCTTT
CAFGRGTLNTEAFF
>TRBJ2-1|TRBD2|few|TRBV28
TGTGCCACCTTTTCGGGGGGACCCTACAATGAGCAGTTCTTC
CATFSGGPYNEQFF
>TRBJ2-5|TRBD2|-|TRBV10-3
TGTGCCATCAGCTCCTATTCGGGGGGGAAAGAGACCCAGTACTTC
CAISSYSGGKETQYF
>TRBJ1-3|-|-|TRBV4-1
TGCGCCAGCAGCCAAGATTCGACAGGCTTCTCTGGAAACACCATATATTTT
CASSQDSTGFSGNTIYF
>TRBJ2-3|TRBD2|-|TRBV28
TGTGCCAGCAGTTTCATCCTCGGACTAGCGGGGGACCGACGCACAGATACGCAGTATTTT
CASSFILGLAGDRRTDTQYF
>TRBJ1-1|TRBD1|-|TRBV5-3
TGTGCCAGAAGCGTGATACAGGGGGCGGACACTGAAGCTTTCTTT
CARSVIQGADTEAFF
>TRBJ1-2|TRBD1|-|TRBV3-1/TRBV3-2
TGTGCCAGCAGCCCGGGACAGGGAGTTTATGGCTACACCTTC
CASSPGQGVYGYTF
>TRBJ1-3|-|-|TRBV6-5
TGTGCCAGCAGTTACTCGGGCGGGCCTCGAAACACCATATATTTT
CASSYSGGPRNTIYF